This TCR beta chain is from a study of cytomegalovirus exposure and HLA in healthy donors. Overall study findings and caveats: Altogether, 150 to 200 TCR beta chains were recorded as cytomegalovirus-associated. Analysis was performed later, and it showed HLA-associated TCR beta chains to be more clonally expanded than equally common others. Donors were assumed by presence/absence analyses to have roughly uniform sequencing depth.

V lost 4 bases, J lost 6 bases, and 6 bases stayed unmatched. Germline V lookup: CDR1 SGHRS, CDR2 YFSETQ. The length of the CDR3 is 15 residues. For this clone: Its antigen remains unidentified.

60 Vbeta and 13 Jbeta primers were used in PCR. Libraries were prepared by immunoSEQ multiplex PCR; TCRdb keeps only in-frame clonotypes and omits some of them. The sample contains 250,000 to 350,000 clones, about 90% of which appear only once. V is TRBV5-1 and J is TRBJ2-1; 11 nucleotides agree with TRBD2. The sample was PBMCs. This TCR was recovered from a young woman in good health and CMV-seronegative. The CDR3 DNA is TGCGCCAGCAGCCTTTCTCTAGCGGGGGGCAATGAGCAGTTCTTC. It specifies CASSLSLAGGNEQFF.